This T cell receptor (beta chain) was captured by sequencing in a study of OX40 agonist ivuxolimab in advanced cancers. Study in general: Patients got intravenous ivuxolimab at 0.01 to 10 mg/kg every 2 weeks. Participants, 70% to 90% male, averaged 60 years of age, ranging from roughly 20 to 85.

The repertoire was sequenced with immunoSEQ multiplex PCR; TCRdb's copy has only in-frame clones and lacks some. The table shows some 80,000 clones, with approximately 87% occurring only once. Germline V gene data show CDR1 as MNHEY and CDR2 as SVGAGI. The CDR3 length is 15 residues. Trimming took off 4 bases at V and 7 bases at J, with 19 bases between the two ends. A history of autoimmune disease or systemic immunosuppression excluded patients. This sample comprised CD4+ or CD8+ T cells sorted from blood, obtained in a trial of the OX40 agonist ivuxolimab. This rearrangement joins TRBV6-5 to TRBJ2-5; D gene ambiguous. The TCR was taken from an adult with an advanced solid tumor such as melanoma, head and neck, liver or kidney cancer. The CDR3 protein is CASSFTVAPLGTQYF. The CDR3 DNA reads TGTGCCAGCAGTTTTACGGTGGCCCCCCTGGGGACCCAGTACTTC.